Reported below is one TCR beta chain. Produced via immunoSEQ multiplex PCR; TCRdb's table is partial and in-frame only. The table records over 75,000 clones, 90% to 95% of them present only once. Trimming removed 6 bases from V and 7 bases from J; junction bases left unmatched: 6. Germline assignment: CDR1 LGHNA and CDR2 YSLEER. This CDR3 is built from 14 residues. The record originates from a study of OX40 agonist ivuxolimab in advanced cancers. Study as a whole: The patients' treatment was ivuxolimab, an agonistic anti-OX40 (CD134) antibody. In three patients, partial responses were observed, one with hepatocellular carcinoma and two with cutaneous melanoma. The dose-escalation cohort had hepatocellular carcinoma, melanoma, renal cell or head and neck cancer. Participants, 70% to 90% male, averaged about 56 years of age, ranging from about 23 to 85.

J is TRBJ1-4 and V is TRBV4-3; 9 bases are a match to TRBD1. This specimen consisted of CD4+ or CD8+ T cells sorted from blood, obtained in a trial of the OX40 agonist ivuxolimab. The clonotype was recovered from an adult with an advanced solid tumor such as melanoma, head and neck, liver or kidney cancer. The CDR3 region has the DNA TGCGCCAGCAGTTACAGGGGGCAAGGTGAAAAACTGTTTTTT. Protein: CASSYRGQGEKLFF.